The 32 T cell receptor beta chains given below trace back to one sample, sequenced in a study of T cell changes during pregnancy in multiple sclerosis (dated by TCRdb to between 2017 and 2020). The library was built by means of the immunoSEQ multiplex PCR assay. The table was pulled from immuneACCESS by TCRdb, which kept in-frame rearrangements only. Such tables lose some clones; where checked, under half of the loss comes from unresolved V genes, and the rest has no known cause. The sample table lists 55,000 to 70,000 clones, just over 90% of them with a count of one. The ten largest clones take up over 1.5% of the sample. Sequences were derived from peripheral blood, sampled after pregnancy. The source is a female donor with multiple sclerosis, enrolled in a pregnancy study.

The chain has TRBV11-2 and TRBJ1-5, with 8 bases identical to TRBD1. Germline V gene data show CDR1 as SGHAT and CDR2 as FQNNGV. Trimming took 6 bases from V and 7 from J; bases not matched to a gene: 5. The CDR3 runs to 13 residues. The CDR3, as DNA: TGTGCCAGCAGACAGGGGGTAGGCCAGCCCCAGCATTTT. Translation: CASRQGVGQPQHF.

The rearrangement uses TRBV5-6 and TRBJ2-7; 8 nucleotides match TRBD2. The CDR3 has 15 amino acids. The ends lost 0 bases at V and 0 bases at J; junction bases unmatched: 2. The germline CDR1 and CDR2 sequences are SGHDT and YYEEEE. The CDR3 sequence is CASSLELAASYEQYF. The CDR3 bases are TGTGCCAGCAGCTTGGAACTAGCGGCCTCCTACGAGCAGTACTTC.

The V and J genes are TRBV6-1 and TRBJ1-1; D is unresolved. The CDR3 has 15 amino acids. The germline V gene encodes CDR1 MNHNS and CDR2 SASEGT. The V and J ends lost 5 bases and 0 bases respectively, with 13 bases between them. The chain's CDR3 is CASSSRLAVNTEAFF. In DNA form, the CDR3 reads TGTGCCAGCAGTTCACGCCTTGCAGTGAACACTGAAGCTTTCTTT.

V and J are TRBV9 and TRBJ2-7; TRBD2 agrees at 10 bases. Per the germline V gene, CDR1 is SGDLS and CDR2 is YYNGEE. CDR3 length: 14 residues. With V trimmed by 4 bases and J by 2 bases, 3 bases remained unmatched. CDR3 nucleotide sequence: TGTGCCAGCAGCAACGGACTAGCGGCCTACGAGCAGTACTTC. It is translated as CASSNGLAAYEQYF.

V and J are TRBV6-1 and TRBJ2-5; D might be TRBD2 (6 bases). Between the trimmed V and J ends, which lost 6 bases and 5 bases, there was a span of 16 bases. Germline V gives CDR1 MNHNS, CDR2 SASEGT. The CDR3 runs to 14 residues. This CDR3 reads CASRSGLSVETQYF. In DNA, the CDR3 is TGTGCCAGCAGATCGGGACTGTCTGTGGAGACCCAGTACTTC.

The V call is TRBV28, the J call TRBJ2-5; 8 nucleotides match TRBD2. CDR1 is MDHEN, CDR2 SYDVKM, per germline. The CDR3 spans 14 residues. Trimming took 4 bases from V and 5 from J; bases not matched to a gene: 6. The CDR3 region is CASSSPTSVETQYF. The DNA of the CDR3 is TGTGCCAGCAGTTCCCCGACTAGCGTGGAGACCCAGTACTTC.

The chain couples TRBV6-1 to TRBJ2-7; perhaps TRBD2 as D (5 bases). V was trimmed by 6 bases and J by 5 bases, leaving 8 bases between them. Looked up from germline, CDR1 is MNHNS and CDR2 is SASEGT. The CDR3 loop spans 11 amino acids. In DNA form, the CDR3 reads TGTGCCAGCAGCCGACTAAACGAGCAGTACTTC. This gives the protein CASSRLNEQYF.

DNA for the CDR3: TGTGCCAGCAGCGTAGAACAGTCCTCCTACGAGCAGTACTTC. Protein sequence: CASSVEQSSYEQYF. The chain recombines TRBV9 with TRBJ2-7; D call uncertain. Deletions cut 0 bases from V and 0 bases from J, with 7 bases between. The CDR3 sequence is 14 residues long. In germline, CDR1 is SGDLS, CDR2 YYNGEE.

This clone has more than one count but fewer than ten. The CDR3 protein is CASSGQGSFYEQYF. The DNA for the CDR3 is TGTGCCAGCAGTGGACAGGGGTCTTTCTACGAGCAGTACTTC. J is TRBJ2-7 and V is TRBV27; TRBD1 agrees at 9 bases. The CDR3 extends over 14 amino acids. Looked up from germline, CDR1 is MNHEY and CDR2 is SMNVEV (reference sequence). V was clipped by 5 bases and J by 3 bases; unmatched bases: 5.

The chain is built from TRBV5-8 and TRBJ2-7, with D uncertain. In germline, CDR1 is SGHTS, CDR2 YDEGEE. Deletions cut 0 bases from V and 5 bases from J, with 12 bases between. This CDR3 spans 14 amino acids. CDR3 bases: TGTGCCAGCAGCTTGGAAGGAACCAGCGACGAGCAGTACTTC. This codes for CASSLEGTSDEQYF.

This chain uses TRBV28 with TRBJ2-1; the match to TRBD2 covers 14 bases. The CDR3 is made up of 15 amino acids. Germline V gene data show CDR1 as MDHEN and CDR2 as SYDVKM. After removal of 4 bases from V and 12 bases from J, the junction contained 8 bases not matched to a gene. In DNA form, the CDR3 reads TGTGCCAGCAGTTCTAGGACTAGCGGGAGGACCCCGCAGTTCTTC. Encoded protein: CASSSRTSGRTPQFF.

The rearrangement joins TRBV7-2 to TRBJ2-5, with TRBD1 identical over 7 bases. CDR1 and CDR2 from the germline V gene are SGHTA and FQGNSA. The CDR3 covers 13 residues. V was clipped by 4 bases and J by 2 bases; unmatched bases: 1. CDR3 loop: CASSWDRQETQYF. As DNA, the CDR3 is TGTGCCAGCAGCTGGGACAGACAAGAGACCCAGTACTTC. Complete variable domain (other parts from reference TRBV7-2 and TRBJ2-5): GAGVSQSPSNKVTEKGKDVELRCDPISGHTALYWYRQSLGQGLEFLIYFQGNSAPDKSGLPSDRFSAERTGGSVSTLTIQRTQQEDSAVYLCASSWDRQETQYFGPGTRLLVL.

This chain joins TRBV7-3 and TRBJ2-1; maybe TRBD2 (5 bases). CDR1 is SGHTA and CDR2 is FQGTGA in the germline V gene. This CDR3 has 15 residues. Between the trimmed V and J ends, which lost 0 bases and 8 bases, there was a span of 14 bases. The CDR3 sequence: CASSLTGELRHEQFF. The CDR3 DNA follows: TGTGCCAGCAGCTTAACGGGAGAACTAAGGCATGAGCAGTTCTTC.

V usage is TRBV7-9 and J usage is TRBJ1-1; TRBD1 might be the D (6 bases). There are 17 residues in the CDR3. The V end lost 1 base, the J end lost 1 base, and 16 bases lay between the germline ends. The germline V gene has CDR1 SEHNR and CDR2 FQNEAQ (reference sequence). In DNA form, the CDR3 reads TGTGCCAGCAGCTTAGTTGCCAGGGGAAAGGCGAACACTGAAGCTTTCTTT. It encodes CASSLVARGKANTEAFF. Filled out from reference TRBV7-9 and TRBJ1-1, the complete variable domain reads DTGVSQNPRHKITKRGQNVTFRCDPISEHNRLYWYRQTLGQGPEFLTYFQNEAQLEKSRLLSDRFSAERPKGSFSTLEIQRTEQGDSAMYLCASSLVARGKANTEAFFGQGTRLTVV.

This CDR3 is CASSPGQGPIQYGYTF. CDR3 nucleotides: TGTGCCAGCAGCCCCGGACAGGGGCCAATTCAATATGGCTACACCTTC. This chain links TRBV9 with TRBJ1-2, with TRBD1 matching over 9 bases. The CDR3 spans 16 residues. Per the germline V gene, CDR1 is SGDLS and CDR2 is YYNGEE. J lost 5 bases, V lost 4 bases, and 12 bases had no gene match.

J is TRBJ1-1 and V is TRBV29-1, with D possibly TRBD1 on 6 matching bases. Germline CDR1 is SQVTM and CDR2 is ANQGSEA. V was pared by 5 bases and J by 1 base, with 14 bases between. This CDR3 is 14 amino acids long. The CDR3, as DNA: TGCAGCGTTCTTTGGGACACTTCGAACACTGAAGCTTTCTTT. Protein sequence: CSVLWDTSNTEAFF.

The genes are TRBV27 and TRBJ2-2; 10 nucleotides line up with TRBD2. The length of the CDR3 is 16 residues. The J segment lost 6 bases and the V segment lost 7 bases, leaving 11 bases of the junction unmatched. CDR1 MNHEY and CDR2 SMNVEV come from the germline V gene (reference sequence). In DNA, the CDR3 is TGTGCCAGCACCCCTTTGCTACTAGCGGGATCCGGGGAGCTGTTTTTT. Translating it yields CASTPLLLAGSGELFF.

The rearrangement joins TRBV7-2 to TRBJ2-7; 8 bases are shared with TRBD2. This CDR3 comprises 17 residues. Germline V lookup: CDR1 SGHTA, CDR2 FQGNSA. V gave up 5 bases and J gave up 4 bases; unmatched junction bases: 16. The CDR3 reads CASSTGRVAGNIYEQYF. DNA of the CDR3: TGTGCCAGCAGCACAGGAAGAGTAGCGGGAAATATTTACGAGCAGTACTTC.

In this sample, this clone turned up once. The CDR3 loop is CAWSQRLSTNEKLFF. The CDR3 bases are TGTGCCTGGAGTCAGAGACTATCAACTAATGAAAAACTGTTTTTT. The chain couples TRBV30 to TRBJ1-4, with D uncertain. CDR3 length: 15 amino acids. Trimming removed 2 bases at V and 0 bases at J, with 10 bases between. Germline V gene lookup returns CDR1 GTSNPN and CDR2 SVGIG (reference sequence).

The rearrangement joins TRBV7-6 to TRBJ1-5; D not resolved. The V and J ends lost 1 base and 5 bases respectively, with 6 bases between them. CDR1 is SGHVS, CDR2 FNYEAQ, per germline. The CDR3 covers 13 residues. In DNA, the CDR3 is TGTGCCAGCAGCTTAGTATCTGATCAGCCCCAGCATTTT. This gives the protein CASSLVSDQPQHF.

The chain uses TRBV28 and TRBJ2-3; 9 bases are a match to TRBD2. The V gene end was trimmed by 3 bases and the J gene end by 3 bases; junction bases not matched to a gene: 10. This CDR3 has 17 amino acids. Germline V gene sequence: CDR1 MDHEN, CDR2 SYDVKM. The CDR3 DNA is TGTGCCAGCAGTTTTAACGGCGGGGGGGCGGAGACAGATACGCAGTATTTT. It encodes CASSFNGGGAETDTQYF.

This clone was detected only once. V and J are TRBV7-2 and TRBJ1-5; D gene uncertain. V lost 0 bases and J lost 7, with 10 bases in between. Germline-derived CDR1 and CDR2 are SGHTA and FQGNSA. This CDR3 has 14 residues. The CDR3 loop is CASSLASGRQPQHF. CDR3 in DNA: TGTGCCAGCAGCTTAGCGTCAGGCAGGCAGCCCCAGCATTTT.

The chain recombines TRBV9 with TRBJ2-2; TRBD2 aligns across 10 bases. The CDR3 spans 16 residues. Germline V gene sequence: CDR1 SGDLS, CDR2 YYNGEE. The V segment lost 0 bases and the J segment 6 bases; nucleotides outside the gene matches: 5. The chain's CDR3 is CASSVGASGSSGELFF. For the CDR3, the DNA is TGTGCCAGCAGCGTAGGTGCTAGCGGGAGTTCCGGGGAGCTGTTTTTT.

As for this clone: A junction boundary mismatches the germline segment, possibly from a read error. The chain carries TRBV7-7 and TRBJ2-5; 9 bases fit TRBD2. The CDR3 extends over 16 amino acids. Germline assignment: CDR1 SSHAT and CDR2 FNYEAQ (reference sequence). CDR3 amino acids: CASSLDGGRAGETQYF. In DNA, the CDR3 is TGTGCTAGCAGCTTAGATGGCGGGAGGGCCGGAGAGACCCAGTACTTC.

The rearrangement uses TRBV2 and TRBJ2-7; TRBD1 agrees at 8 bases. Per germline, CDR1 SNHLY and CDR2 FYNNEI. The CDR3 totals 13 residues. Trimming removed 6 bases from V and 4 bases from J; junction bases left unmatched: 5. The CDR3 DNA sequence: TGTGCCAGCAGGGGGACAGGTCCTTACGAGCAGTACTTC. Residues: CASRGTGPYEQYF.

The V gene is TRBV5-1, the J gene TRBJ2-5, with 8 bases matching TRBD1. CDR1 and CDR2 (germline): SGHRS, YFSETQ. The CDR3 length is 16 residues. J lost 3 bases, V lost 2 bases, and 9 bases had no gene match. The CDR3 nucleotides read TGCGCCAGCAGCTTATACCGGGACAGGAAGGAAGAGACCCAGTACTTC. Translation: CASSLYRDRKEETQYF.

The chain recombines TRBV7-9 with TRBJ1-4; possible D gene TRBD1, 6 bases. The V gene's germline CDR1 is SEHNR and CDR2 FQNEAQ (reference sequence). The CDR3 loop spans 17 amino acids. The V gene lost 5 bases and the J gene lost 5 bases, with 21 bases spanning the gap. This CDR3 is CASSESGAGTLNEKLFF. The CDR3 bases are TGTGCCAGCAGCGAAAGCGGGGCCGGGACATTGAATGAAAAACTGTTTTTT.

The gene calls are TRBV28 and TRBJ2-7, with D hard to call. There are 14 residues in the CDR3. With 1 base removed from V and 2 bases from J, the gap between germline ends came to 9 bases. CDR1 is MDHEN, CDR2 SYDVKM, per germline. The DNA for the CDR3 is TGTGCCAGCAGTTTATTTGTTAGAACCTACGAGCAGTACTTC. It encodes CASSLFVRTYEQYF.

The J gene is TRBJ1-3, the V gene TRBV9, with D possibly matching TRBD1 (6 bases). V was trimmed by 1 base and J by 0 bases, leaving 11 bases between them. This CDR3 has 16 amino acids. CDR1 is SGDLS and CDR2 is YYNGEE in the germline V gene. Here the CDR3 DNA reads TGTGCCAGCAGCGTAAGCGGACAGCTCTCTGGAAACACCATATATTTT. This encodes CASSVSGQLSGNTIYF.

The V call is TRBV7-9, the J call TRBJ1-2; TRBD1 matches at 9 bases. Germline CDR1 is SEHNR and CDR2 is FQNEAQ (reference sequence). V dropped 5 bases and J dropped 5; count of bases not matched to a gene: 6. The CDR3 loop spans 14 amino acids. In DNA, the CDR3 is TGTGCCAGCAGCCCACGGACAGGGGTGTATGGCTACACCTTC. Protein: CASSPRTGVYGYTF.

CDR3 protein: CASSLTGLMNTEAFF. The CDR3 coding sequence is TGTGCCAGCAGCTTGACAGGTCTTATGAACACTGAAGCTTTCTTT. The J gene is TRBJ1-1, the V gene TRBV5-6; tentative D call: TRBD1 (5 bases). The germline V and J ends were trimmed by 1 base and 0 bases, with 10 bases remaining between them. CDR3 length: 15 residues. Germline lookup yields CDR1 SGHDT and CDR2 YYEEEE.

This clone showed up just a few times. This chain uses TRBV29-1 with TRBJ1-1; D uncertain. Germline V CDR1 and CDR2: SQVTM, ANQGSEA. With 4 bases removed from V and 8 bases from J, the gap between germline ends came to 11 bases. There are 11 residues in the CDR3. Written as DNA, the CDR3 is TGCAGCGTTGTGGAGGGAAGGGAAGCTTTCTTT. Translation: CSVVEGREAFF.